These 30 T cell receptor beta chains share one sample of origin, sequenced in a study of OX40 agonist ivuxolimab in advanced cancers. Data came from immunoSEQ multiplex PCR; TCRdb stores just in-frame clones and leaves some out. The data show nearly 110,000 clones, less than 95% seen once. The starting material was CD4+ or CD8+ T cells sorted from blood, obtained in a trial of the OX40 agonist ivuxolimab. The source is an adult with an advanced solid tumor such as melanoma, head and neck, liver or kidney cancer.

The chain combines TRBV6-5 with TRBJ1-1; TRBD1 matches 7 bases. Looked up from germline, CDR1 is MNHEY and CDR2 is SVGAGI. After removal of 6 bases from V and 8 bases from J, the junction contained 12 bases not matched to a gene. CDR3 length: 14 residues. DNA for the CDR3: TGTGCCAGCAGACGACAGGGTGAGCTCGGGGAAGCTTTCTTT. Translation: CASRRQGELGEAFF.

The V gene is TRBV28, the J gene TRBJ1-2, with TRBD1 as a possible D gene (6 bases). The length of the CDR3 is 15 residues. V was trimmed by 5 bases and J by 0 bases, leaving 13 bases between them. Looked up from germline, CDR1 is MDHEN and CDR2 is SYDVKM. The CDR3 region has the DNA TGTGCCAGCAGTGACGGAGGGGGAGCTAACTATGGCTACACCTTC. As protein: CASSDGGGANYGYTF.

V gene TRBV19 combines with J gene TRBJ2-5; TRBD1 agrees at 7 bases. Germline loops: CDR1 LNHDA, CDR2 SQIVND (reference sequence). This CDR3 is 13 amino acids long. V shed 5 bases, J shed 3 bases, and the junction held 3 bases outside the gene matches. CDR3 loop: CASSPTGEETQYF. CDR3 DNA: TGTGCCAGTAGTCCTACAGGGGAAGAGACCCAGTACTTC.

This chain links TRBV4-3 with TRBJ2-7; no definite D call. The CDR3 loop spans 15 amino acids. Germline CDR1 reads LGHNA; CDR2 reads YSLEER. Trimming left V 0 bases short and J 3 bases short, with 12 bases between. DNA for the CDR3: TGCGCCAGCAGCCAAGATTTTACCCTTTACTACGAGCAGTACTTC. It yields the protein CASSQDFTLYYEQYF.

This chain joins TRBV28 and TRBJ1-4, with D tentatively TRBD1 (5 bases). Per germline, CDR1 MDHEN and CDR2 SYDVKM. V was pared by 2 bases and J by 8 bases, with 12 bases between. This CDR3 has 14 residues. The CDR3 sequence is CASSLGQGGEKLFF. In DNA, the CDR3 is TGTGCCAGCAGTTTAGGGCAGGGAGGCGAAAAACTGTTTTTT.

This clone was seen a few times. The CDR3 region has the DNA TGTGCCAGCAGCTTAGGACTAGCGGTTCGCGAGCAGTACTTC. Its translation is CASSLGLAVREQYF. The gene calls are TRBV7-2 and TRBJ2-7; 9 bases are a match to TRBD2. The germline V gene encodes CDR1 SGHTA and CDR2 FQGNSA. The ends lost 1 base at V and 6 bases at J; junction bases unmatched: 4. The CDR3 is 14 residues long.

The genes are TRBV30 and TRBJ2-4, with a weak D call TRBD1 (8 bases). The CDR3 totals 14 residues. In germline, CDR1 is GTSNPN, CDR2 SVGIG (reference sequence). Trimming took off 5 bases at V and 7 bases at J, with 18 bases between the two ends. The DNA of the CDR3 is TGTGCCTGGGTCGACGGACAGGGAGGGAACATTCAGTACTTC. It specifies CAWVDGQGGNIQYF. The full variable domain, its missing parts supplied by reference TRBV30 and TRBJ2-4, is SQTIHQWPATLVQPVGSPLSLECTVEGTSNPNLYWYRQAAGRGLQLLFYSVGIGQISSEVPQNLSASRPQDRQFILSSKKLLLSDSGFYLCAWVDGQGGNIQYFGAGTRLSVL.

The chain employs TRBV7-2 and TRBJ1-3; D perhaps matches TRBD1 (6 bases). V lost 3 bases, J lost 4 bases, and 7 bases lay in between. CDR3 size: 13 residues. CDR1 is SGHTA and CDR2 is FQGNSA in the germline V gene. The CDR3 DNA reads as TGTGCCAGCAGCTTCACAGGGGGAAACACCATATATTTT. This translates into CASSFTGGNTIYF.

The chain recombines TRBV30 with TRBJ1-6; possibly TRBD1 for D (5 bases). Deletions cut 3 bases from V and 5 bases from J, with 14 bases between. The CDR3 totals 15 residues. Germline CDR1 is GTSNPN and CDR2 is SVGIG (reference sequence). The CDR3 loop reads CAWRMKTVDNSPLHF. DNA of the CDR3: TGTGCCTGGAGAATGAAGACAGTGGATAATTCACCCCTCCACTTT.

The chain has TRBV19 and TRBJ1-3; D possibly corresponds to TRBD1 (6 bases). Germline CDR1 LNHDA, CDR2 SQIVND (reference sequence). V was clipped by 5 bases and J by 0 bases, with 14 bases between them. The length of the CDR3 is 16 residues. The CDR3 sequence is CASSPGHYVSGNTIYF. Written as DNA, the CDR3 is TGTGCCAGTAGTCCGGGACACTATGTCTCTGGAAACACCATATATTTT.

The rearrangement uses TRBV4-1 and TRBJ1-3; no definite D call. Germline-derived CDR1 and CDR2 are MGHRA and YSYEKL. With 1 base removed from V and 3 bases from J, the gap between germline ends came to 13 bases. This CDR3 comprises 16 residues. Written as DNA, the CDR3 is TGCGCCAGCAGCCAAGCCCCGTCCTCGGGTGGAAACACCATATATTTT. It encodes CASSQAPSSGGNTIYF.

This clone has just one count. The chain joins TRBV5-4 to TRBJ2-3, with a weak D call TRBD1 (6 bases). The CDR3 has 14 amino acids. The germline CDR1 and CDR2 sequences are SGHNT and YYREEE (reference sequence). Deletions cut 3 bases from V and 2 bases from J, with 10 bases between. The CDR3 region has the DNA TGTGCCAGCAGCTGGGGGACAAACACAGATACGCAGTATTTT. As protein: CASSWGTNTDTQYF.

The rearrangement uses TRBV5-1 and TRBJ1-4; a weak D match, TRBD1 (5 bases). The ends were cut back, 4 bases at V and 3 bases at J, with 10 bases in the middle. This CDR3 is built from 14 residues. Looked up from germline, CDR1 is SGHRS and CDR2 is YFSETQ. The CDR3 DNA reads TGCGCCAGCAGCGAAGGGGTGGCTAATGAAAAACTGTTTTTT. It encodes CASSEGVANEKLFF.

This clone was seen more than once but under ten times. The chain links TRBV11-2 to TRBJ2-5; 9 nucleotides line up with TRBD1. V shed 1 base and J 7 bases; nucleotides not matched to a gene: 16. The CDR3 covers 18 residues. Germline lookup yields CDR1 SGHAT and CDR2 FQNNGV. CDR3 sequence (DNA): TGTGCCAGCAGCTTAGGGCCCGGGACAGGGAGTAAGGGGGGGACCCAGTACTTC. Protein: CASSLGPGTGSKGGTQYF.

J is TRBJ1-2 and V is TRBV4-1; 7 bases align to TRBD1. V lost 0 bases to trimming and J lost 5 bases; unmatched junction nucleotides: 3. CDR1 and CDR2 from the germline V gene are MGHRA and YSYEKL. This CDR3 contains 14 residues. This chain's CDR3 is CASSQDPGQYGYTF. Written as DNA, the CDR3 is TGCGCCAGCAGCCAAGATCCGGGACAGTATGGCTACACCTTC.

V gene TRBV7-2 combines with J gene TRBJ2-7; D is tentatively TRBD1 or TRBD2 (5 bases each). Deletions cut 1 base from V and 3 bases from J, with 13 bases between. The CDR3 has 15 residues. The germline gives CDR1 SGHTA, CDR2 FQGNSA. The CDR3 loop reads CASSLGRGASYEQYF. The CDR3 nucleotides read TGTGCCAGCAGCTTAGGTCGAGGGGCGAGCTACGAGCAGTACTTC.

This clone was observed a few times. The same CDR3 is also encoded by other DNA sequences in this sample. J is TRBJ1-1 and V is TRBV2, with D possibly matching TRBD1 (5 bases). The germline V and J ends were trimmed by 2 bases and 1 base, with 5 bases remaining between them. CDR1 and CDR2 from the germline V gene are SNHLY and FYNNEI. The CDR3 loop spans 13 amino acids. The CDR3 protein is CASSERGNTEAFF. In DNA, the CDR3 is TGTGCCAGCAGTGAAAGGGGGAACACTGAAGCTTTCTTT.

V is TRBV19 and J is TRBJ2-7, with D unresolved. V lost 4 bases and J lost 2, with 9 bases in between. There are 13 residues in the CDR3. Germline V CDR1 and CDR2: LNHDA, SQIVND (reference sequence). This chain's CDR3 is CASSRRNPYEQYF. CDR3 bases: TGTGCCAGTAGTAGGAGAAACCCCTACGAGCAGTACTTC. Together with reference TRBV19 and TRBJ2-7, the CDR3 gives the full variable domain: DGGITQSPKYLFRKEGQNVTLSCEQNLNHDAMYWYRQDPGQGLRLIYYSQIVNDFQKGDIAEGYSVSREKKESFPLTVTSAQKNPTAFYLCASSRRNPYEQYFGPGTRLTVT.

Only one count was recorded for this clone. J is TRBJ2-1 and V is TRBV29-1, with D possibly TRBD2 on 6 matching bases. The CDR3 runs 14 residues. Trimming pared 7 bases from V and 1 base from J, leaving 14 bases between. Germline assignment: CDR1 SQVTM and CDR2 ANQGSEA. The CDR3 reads CSDVRGESYNEQFF. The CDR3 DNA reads TGCAGCGACGTCCGCGGGGAGTCCTACAATGAGCAGTTCTTC.

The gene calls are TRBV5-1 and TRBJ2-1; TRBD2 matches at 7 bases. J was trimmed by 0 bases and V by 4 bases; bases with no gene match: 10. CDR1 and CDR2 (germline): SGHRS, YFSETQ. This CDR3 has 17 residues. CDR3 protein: CASSGGELSSSYNEQFF. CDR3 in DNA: TGCGCCAGCAGCGGGGGGGAACTGAGCAGCTCCTACAATGAGCAGTTCTTC.

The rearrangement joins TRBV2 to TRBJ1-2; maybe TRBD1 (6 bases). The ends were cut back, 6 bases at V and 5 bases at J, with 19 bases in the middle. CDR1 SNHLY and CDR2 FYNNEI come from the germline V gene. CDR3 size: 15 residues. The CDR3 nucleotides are TGTGCCAGCAGCCCGAGGGGGGGGGCAGGTTATGGCTACACCTTC. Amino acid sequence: CASSPRGGAGYGYTF. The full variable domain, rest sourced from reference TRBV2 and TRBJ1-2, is EPEVTQTPSHQVTQMGQEVILRCVPISNHLYFYWYRQILGQKVEFLVSFYNNEISEKSEIFDDQFSVERPDGSNFTLKIRSTKLEDSAMYFCASSPRGGAGYGYTFGSGTRLTVV.

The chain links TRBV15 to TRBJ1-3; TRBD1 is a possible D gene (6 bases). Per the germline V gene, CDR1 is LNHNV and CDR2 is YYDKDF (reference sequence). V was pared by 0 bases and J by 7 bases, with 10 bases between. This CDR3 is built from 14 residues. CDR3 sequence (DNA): TGTGCCACCAGCAGAGATGGGGGGCGTAACACCATATATTTT. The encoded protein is CATSRDGGRNTIYF. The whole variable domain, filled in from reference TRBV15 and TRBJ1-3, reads DAMVIQNPRYQVTQFGKPVTLSCSQTLNHNVMYWYQQKSSQAPKLLFHYYDKDFNNEADTPDNFQSRRPNTSFCFLDIRSPGLGDTAMYLCATSRDGGRNTIYFGEGSWLTVV.

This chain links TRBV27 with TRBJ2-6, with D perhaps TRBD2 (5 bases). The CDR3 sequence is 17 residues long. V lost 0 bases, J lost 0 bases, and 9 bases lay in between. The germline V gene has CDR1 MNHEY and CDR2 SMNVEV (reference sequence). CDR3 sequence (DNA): TGTGCCAGCAGTTTATCTCGGGGAATCTCTGGGGCCAACGTCCTGACTTTC. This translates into CASSLSRGISGANVLTF. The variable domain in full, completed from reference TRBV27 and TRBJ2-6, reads EAQVTQNPRYLITVTGKKLTVTCSQNMNHEYMSWYRQDPGLGLRQIYYSMNVEVTDKGDVPEGYKVSRKEKRNFPLILESPSPNQTSLYFCASSLSRGISGANVLTFGAGSRLTVL.

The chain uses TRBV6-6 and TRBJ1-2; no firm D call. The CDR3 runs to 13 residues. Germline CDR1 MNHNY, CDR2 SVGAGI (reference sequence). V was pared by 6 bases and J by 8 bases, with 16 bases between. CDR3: CASSPGKTRGYTF. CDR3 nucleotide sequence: TGTGCCAGCAGCCCCGGGAAGACAAGAGGCTACACCTTC.

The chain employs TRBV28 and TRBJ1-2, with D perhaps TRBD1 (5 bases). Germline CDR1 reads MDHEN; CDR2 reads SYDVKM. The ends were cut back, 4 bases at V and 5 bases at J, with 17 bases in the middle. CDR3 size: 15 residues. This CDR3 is CASSSSGTVTYGYTF. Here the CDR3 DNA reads TGTGCCAGCAGTTCATCCGGGACCGTCACTTATGGCTACACCTTC.

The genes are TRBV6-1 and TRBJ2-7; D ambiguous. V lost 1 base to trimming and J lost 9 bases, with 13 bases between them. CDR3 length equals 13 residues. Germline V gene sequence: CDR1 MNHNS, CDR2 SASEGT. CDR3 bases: TGTGCCAGCAGTGAAGGCATTGGTAGTCTGCAGTACTTC. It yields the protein CASSEGIGSLQYF.

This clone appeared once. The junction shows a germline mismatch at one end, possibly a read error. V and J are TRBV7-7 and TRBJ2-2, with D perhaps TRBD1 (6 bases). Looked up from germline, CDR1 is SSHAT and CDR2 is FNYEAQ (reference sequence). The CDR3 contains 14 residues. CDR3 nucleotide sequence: TGTGCTAGCAGTTCGGACAGAAACACCGGGGAGCTGTTTTTT. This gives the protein CASSSDRNTGELFF.

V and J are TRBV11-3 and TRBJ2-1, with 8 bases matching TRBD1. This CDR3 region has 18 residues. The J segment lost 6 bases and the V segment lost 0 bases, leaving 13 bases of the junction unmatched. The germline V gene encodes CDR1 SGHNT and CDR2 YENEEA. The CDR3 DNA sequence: TGTGCCAGCAGCTTAGATGGGACAGGCGGGCACTATGGCAATGAGCAGTTCTTC. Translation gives CASSLDGTGGHYGNEQFF.

CDR3 region: CASSLGPSSGNTIYF. CDR3 sequence (DNA): TGTGCCAGCAGCTTGGGGCCGAGCTCTGGAAACACCATATATTTT. V and J are TRBV5-6 and TRBJ1-3; D is ambiguous. The CDR3 totals 15 residues. From germline, CDR1 is SGHDT and CDR2 YYEEEE. Between the trimmed V and J ends, which lost 0 bases and 0 bases, there was a span of 7 bases.

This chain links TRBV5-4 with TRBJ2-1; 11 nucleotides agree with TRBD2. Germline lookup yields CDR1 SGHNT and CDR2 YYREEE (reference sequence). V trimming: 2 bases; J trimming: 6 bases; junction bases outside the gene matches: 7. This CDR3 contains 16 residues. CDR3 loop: CASSFPLAGGSNEQFF. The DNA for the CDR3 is TGTGCCAGCAGCTTCCCCCTAGCGGGGGGATCCAATGAGCAGTTCTTC.